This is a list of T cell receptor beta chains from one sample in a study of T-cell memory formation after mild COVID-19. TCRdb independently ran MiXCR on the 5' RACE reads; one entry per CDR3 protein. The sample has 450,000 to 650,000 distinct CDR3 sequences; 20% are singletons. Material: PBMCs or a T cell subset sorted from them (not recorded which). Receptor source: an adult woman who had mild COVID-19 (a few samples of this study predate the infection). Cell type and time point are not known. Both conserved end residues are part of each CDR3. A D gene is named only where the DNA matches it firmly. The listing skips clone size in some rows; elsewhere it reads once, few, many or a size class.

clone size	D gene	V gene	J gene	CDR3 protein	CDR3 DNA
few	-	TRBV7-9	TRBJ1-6	CASSSAGRSYNSPLHF	TGTGCCAGCAGTTCAGCGGGACGAAGCTATAATTCACCCCTCCACTTT
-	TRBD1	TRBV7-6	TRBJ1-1	CASSTGQGAYTEAFF	TGTGCCAGCAGCACCGGACAGGGGGCGTACACTGAAGCTTTCTTT
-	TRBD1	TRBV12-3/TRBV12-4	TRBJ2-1	CASSDRGTYNEQFF	TGTGCCAGCAGTGACAGGGGAACCTACAATGAGCAGTTCTTC
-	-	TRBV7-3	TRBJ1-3	CASSRGGNSGNTIYF	TGTGCCAGCAGCCGAGGGGGGAACTCTGGAAACACCATATATTTT
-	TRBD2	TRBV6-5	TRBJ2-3	CASSTTPLAGGTDTQYF	TGTGCCAGCAGTACCACACCCCTAGCGGGGGGGACAGATACGCAGTATTTT
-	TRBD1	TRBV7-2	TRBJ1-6	CASSHPGTVNSPLHF	TGTGCCAGCAGCCATCCCGGGACAGTGAATTCACCCCTCCACTTT
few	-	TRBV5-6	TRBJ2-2	CASSFSTGEGTGELFF	TGTGCCAGCAGCTTTTCAACAGGTGAAGGCACCGGGGAGCTGTTTTTT
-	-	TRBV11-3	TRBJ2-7	CASSPPGANYEQYF	TGTGCCAGCAGCCCCCCGGGGGCGAATTACGAGCAGTACTTC
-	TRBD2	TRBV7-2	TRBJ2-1	CASSLHPGGRNEQFF	TGTGCCAGCAGCTTACATCCGGGAGGGCGGAATGAGCAGTTCTTC
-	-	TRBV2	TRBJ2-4	CASSEEPGYSKNIQYF	TGTGCCAGCAGTGAAGAGCCAGGGTATTCCAAAAACATTCAGTACTTC
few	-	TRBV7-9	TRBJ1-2	CASSLYQEGAGGYTF	TGTGCCAGCAGCTTATATCAAGAGGGTGCGGGTGGCTACACCTTC
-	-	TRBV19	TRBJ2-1	CASSILTGSYNEQFF	TGTGCCAGTAGTATTTTAACAGGGAGCTACAATGAGCAGTTCTTC
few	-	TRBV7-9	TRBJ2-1	CASSLAQVAPVEQFF	TGTGCCAGCAGCTTAGCGCAGGTAGCGCCGGTTGAGCAGTTCTTC
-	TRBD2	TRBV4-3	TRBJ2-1	CASSQASGRGYEQFF	TGCGCCAGCAGCCAAGCAAGCGGGAGGGGTTATGAGCAGTTCTTC
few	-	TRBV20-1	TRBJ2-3	CSARGSGLSTDTQYF	TGCAGTGCTAGGGGGAGCGGGTTAAGCACAGATACGCAGTATTTT
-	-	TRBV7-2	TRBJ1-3	CASSLGSYSGNTIYF	TGTGCCAGCAGCCTAGGGTCCTACTCTGGAAACACCATATATTTT
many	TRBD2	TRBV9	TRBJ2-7	CASSVGGGNRINEQYF	TGTGCCAGCAGCGTCGGGGGGGGGAACCGTATCAACGAGCAGTACTTC
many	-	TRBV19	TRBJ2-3	CASSIRASLADTQYF	TGTGCCAGTAGTATTAGGGCTAGCCTAGCAGATACGCAGTATTTT
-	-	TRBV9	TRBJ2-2	CASRGEPGTGELFF	TGTGCCAGCAGGGGAGAACCGGGCACCGGGGAGCTGTTTTTT
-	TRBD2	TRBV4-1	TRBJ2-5	CASSRSGGDQETQYF	TGCGCCAGCAGCCGTAGCGGGGGGGACCAAGAGACCCAGTACTTC
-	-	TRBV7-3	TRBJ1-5	CASSAGRGQPQHF	TGTGCCAGCAGCGCAGGGAGGGGTCAGCCCCAGCATTTT
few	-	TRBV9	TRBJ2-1	CASSPIGVLTYNEQFF	TGTGCCAGCAGCCCCATTGGAGTTTTAACCTACAATGAGCAGTTCTTC
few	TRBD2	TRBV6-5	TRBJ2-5	CASSHLRRLAGGPETQYF	TGTGCCAGCAGTCACTTAAGGCGACTAGCGGGAGGGCCCGAGACCCAGTACTTC
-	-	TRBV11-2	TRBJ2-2	CASSFLLSDTGELFF	TGTGCCAGCAGCTTTCTCTTATCCGACACCGGGGAGCTGTTTTTT
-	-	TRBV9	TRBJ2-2	CASSAGDLSEPPYTGELFF	TGTGCCAGCAGCGCCGGGGACCTATCCGAACCCCCGTACACCGGGGAGCTGTTTTTT
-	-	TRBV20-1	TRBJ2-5	CSAALGAVQETQYF	TGCAGTGCCGCATTGGGTGCGGTACAAGAGACCCAGTACTTC
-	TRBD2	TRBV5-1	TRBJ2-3	CASSLQRGDTDTQYF	TGCGCCAGCAGCCTCCAGCGGGGGGACACAGATACGCAGTATTTT
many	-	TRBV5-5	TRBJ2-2	CASWNGRGRGDTGELFF	TGTGCCAGCTGGAACGGGAGGGGGCGCGGGGACACCGGGGAGCTGTTTTTT
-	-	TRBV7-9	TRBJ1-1	CASSLPTGHREAEAFF	TGTGCCAGCAGCTTGCCTACGGGACACAGAGAAGCTGAAGCTTTCTTT
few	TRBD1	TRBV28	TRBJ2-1	CASSLPPGGPDNEQFF	TGTGCCAGCAGTCTCCCTCCAGGGGGCCCGGACAATGAGCAGTTCTTC
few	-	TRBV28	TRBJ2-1	CASSTLGGVLFSSYNEQFF	TGTGCCAGCAGCACGTTGGGAGGAGTCCTGTTCAGCTCCTACAATGAGCAGTTCTTC
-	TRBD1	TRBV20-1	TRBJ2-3	CSARGTGATDTQYF	TGCAGTGCTAGGGGGACAGGAGCCACAGATACGCAGTATTTT
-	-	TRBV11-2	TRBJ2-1	CASSQLTAGNEQFF	TGTGCCAGCAGCCAACTTACCGCAGGGAATGAGCAGTTCTTC
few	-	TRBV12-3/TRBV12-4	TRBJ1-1	CASSLGGRLTEAFF	TGTGCCAGCAGTTTAGGCGGCCGCCTCACTGAAGCTTTCTTT
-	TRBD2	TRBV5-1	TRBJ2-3	CASSSASGGADTQYF	TGCGCCAGCAGTAGCGCAAGCGGGGGGGCGGATACGCAGTATTTT
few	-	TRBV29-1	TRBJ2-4	CSVEEKGMAKNIQYF	TGCAGCGTTGAAGAGAAGGGAATGGCCAAAAACATTCAGTACTTC
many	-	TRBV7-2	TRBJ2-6	CASRVQTSGANVLTF	TGTGCCAGCAGGGTCCAGACCTCTGGGGCCAACGTCCTGACTTTC
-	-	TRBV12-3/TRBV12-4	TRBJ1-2	CASSYGQRYGYTF	TGTGCCAGCAGTTACGGACAGCGTTATGGCTACACCTTC
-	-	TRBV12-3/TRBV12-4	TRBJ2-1	CASSTTRIRYNEQFF	TGTGCCAGCAGCACTACCCGAATAAGGTACAATGAGCAGTTCTTC
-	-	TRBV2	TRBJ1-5	CASTNVVGNQPQHF	TGTGCCAGCACCAACGTTGTGGGCAATCAGCCCCAGCATTTT
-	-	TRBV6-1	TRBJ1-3	CASSEAQNKASGNTIYF	TGTGCCAGCAGTGAAGCCCAGAACAAGGCCTCTGGAAACACCATATATTTT
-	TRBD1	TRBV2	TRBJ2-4	CASSTQGAGNIQYF	TGTGCCAGCAGTACCCAGGGGGCAGGCAACATTCAGTACTTC
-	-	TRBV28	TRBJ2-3	CASSSTEILTDTQYF	TGTGCCAGCAGCTCCACTGAGATTCTGACAGATACGCAGTATTTT
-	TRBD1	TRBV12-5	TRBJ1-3	CASGRGQATGDTIYF	TGTGCTAGTGGCCGTGGACAGGCCACTGGGGACACCATATATTTT
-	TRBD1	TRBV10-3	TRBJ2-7	CAISKQGIFYEQYF	TGTGCCATCAGCAAACAGGGGATCTTCTACGAGCAGTACTTC
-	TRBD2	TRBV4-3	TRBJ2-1	CASSQDMSGIRRYNEQFF	TGCGCCAGCAGCCAAGATATGAGCGGGATCCGGAGGTACAATGAGCAGTTCTTC
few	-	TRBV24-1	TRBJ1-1	CATSDLVAPNTEAFF	TGTGCCACCAGTGATTTGGTAGCGCCAAACACTGAAGCTTTCTTT
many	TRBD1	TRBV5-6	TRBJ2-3	CASSLPDRGLDTQYF	TGTGCCAGCAGCTTGCCCGACAGGGGGTTAGATACGCAGTATTTT
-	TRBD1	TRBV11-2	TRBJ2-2	CASSPRQGIGGELFF	TGTGCCAGCAGCCCCAGACAGGGTATCGGCGGGGAGCTGTTTTTT
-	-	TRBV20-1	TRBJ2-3	CSAADSLRTDTQYF	TGCAGTGCCGCGGACTCCCTTAGGACAGATACGCAGTATTTT
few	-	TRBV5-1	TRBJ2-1	CASSFESNEQFF	TGCGCCAGCAGCTTCGAGAGCAATGAGCAGTTCTTC
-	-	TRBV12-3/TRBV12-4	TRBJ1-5	CASSSNGPVYSNQPQHF	TGTGCCAGCAGTTCTAACGGACCCGTTTATAGCAATCAGCCCCAGCATTTT
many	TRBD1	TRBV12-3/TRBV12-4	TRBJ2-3	CASRAPGGAGDTQYF	TGTGCCAGCAGGGCCCCAGGGGGCGCGGGAGATACGCAGTATTTT
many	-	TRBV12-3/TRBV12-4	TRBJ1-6	CASSPGGPYNSPLHF	TGTGCCAGCAGCCCTGGAGGCCCCTATAATTCACCCCTCCACTTT
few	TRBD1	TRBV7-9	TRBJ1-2	CASSPTGVGYGYTF	TGTGCCAGCAGCCCAACAGGGGTAGGCTATGGCTACACCTTC
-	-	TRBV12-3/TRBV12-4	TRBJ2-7	CASSRRTASYEQYF	TGTGCCAGCAGTCGACGGACAGCCTCCTACGAGCAGTACTTC
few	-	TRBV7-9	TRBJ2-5	CASTVLNQGGEETQYF	TGTGCCAGCACCGTCCTGAACCAGGGAGGTGAGGAGACCCAGTACTTC